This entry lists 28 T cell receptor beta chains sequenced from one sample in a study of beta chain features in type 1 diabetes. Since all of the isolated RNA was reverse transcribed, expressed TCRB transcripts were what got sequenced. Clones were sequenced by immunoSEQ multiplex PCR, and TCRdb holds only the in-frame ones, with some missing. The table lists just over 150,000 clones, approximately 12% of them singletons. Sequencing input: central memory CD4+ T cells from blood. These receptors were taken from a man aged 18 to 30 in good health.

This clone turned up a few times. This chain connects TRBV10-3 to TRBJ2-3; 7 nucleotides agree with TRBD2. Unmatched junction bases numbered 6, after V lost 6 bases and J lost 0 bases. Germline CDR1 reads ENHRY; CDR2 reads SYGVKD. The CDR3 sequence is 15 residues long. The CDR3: CAISLGGTSTDTQYF. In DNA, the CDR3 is TGTGCCATCAGCCTGGGGGGGACTAGCACAGATACGCAGTATTTT.

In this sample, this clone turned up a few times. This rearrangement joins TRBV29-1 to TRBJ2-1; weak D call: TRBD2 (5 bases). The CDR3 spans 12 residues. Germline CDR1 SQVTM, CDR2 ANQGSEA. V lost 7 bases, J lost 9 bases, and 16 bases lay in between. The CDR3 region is CSDALAYGEQFF. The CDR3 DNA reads TGCAGCGACGCTCTAGCTTACGGTGAGCAGTTCTTC.

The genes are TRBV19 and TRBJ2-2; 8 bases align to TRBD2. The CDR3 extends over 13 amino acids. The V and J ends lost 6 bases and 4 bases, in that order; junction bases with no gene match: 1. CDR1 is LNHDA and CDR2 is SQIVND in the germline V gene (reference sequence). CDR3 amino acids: CASRGTSTGELFF. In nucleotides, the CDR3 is TGTGCCAGTAGAGGGACTAGCACCGGGGAGCTGTTTTTT. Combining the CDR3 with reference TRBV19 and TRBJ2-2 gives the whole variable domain DGGITQSPKYLFRKEGQNVTLSCEQNLNHDAMYWYRQDPGQGLRLIYYSQIVNDFQKGDIAEGYSVSREKKESFPLTVTSAQKNPTAFYLCASRGTSTGELFFGEGSRLTVL.

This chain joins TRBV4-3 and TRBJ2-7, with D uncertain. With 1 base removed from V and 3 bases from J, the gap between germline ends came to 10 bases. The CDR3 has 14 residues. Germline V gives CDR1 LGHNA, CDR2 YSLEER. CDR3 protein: CASSQVGLVYEQYF. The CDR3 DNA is TGCGCCAGCAGCCAAGTTGGCCTGGTCTACGAGCAGTACTTC.

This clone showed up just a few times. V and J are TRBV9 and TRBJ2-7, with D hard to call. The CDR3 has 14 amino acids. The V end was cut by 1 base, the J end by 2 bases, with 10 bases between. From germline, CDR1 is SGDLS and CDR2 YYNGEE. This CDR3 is CASSVRQDPYEQYF. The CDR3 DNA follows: TGTGCCAGCAGCGTACGGCAGGACCCCTACGAGCAGTACTTC. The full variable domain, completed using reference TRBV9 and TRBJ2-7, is DSGVTQTPKHLITATGQRVTLRCSPRSGDLSVYWYQQSLDQGLQFLIQYYNGEERAKGNILERFSAQQFPDLHSELNLSSLELGDSALYFCASSVRQDPYEQYFGPGTRLTVT.

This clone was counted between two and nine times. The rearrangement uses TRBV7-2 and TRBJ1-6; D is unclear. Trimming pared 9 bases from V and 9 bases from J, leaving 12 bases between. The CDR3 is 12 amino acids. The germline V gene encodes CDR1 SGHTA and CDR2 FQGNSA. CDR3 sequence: CASKKWSSPLHF. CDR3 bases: TGTGCCAGTAAAAAGTGGAGTTCACCCCTCCACTTT. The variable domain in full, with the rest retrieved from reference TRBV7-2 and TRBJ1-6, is GAGVSQSPSNKVTEKGKDVELRCDPISGHTALYWYRQSLGQGLEFLIYFQGNSAPDKSGLPSDRFSAERTGGSVSTLTIQRTQQEDSAVYLCASKKWSSPLHFGNGTRLTVT.

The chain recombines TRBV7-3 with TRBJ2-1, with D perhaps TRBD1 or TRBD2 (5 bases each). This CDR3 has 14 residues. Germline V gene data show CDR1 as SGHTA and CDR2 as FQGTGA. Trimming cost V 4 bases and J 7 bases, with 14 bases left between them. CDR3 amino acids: CASSSGTYKNEQFF. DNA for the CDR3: TGTGCCAGCAGCTCCGGGACGTACAAGAATGAGCAGTTCTTC.

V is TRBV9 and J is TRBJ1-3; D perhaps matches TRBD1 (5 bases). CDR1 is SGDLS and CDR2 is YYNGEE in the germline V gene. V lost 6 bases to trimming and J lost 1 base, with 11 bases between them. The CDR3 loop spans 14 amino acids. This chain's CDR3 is CASTPGGSGNTIYF. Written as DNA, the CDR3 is TGTGCCAGCACCCCTGGGGGATCTGGAAACACCATATATTTT.

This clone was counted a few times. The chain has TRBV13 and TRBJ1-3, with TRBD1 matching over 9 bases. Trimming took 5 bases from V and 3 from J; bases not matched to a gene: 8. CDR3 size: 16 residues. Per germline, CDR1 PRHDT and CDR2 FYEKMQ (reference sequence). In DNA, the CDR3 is TGTGCCAGCAGCCCAGCAGGGGGACAGGGTGGAAACACCATATATTTT. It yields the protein CASSPAGGQGGNTIYF.

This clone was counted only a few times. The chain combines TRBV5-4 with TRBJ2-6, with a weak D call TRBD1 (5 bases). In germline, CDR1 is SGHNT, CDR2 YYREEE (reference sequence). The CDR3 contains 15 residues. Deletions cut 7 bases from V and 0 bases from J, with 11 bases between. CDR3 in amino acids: CASGRVDSGANVLTF. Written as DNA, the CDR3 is TGTGCCAGCGGCAGGGTTGACTCTGGGGCCAACGTCCTGACTTTC.

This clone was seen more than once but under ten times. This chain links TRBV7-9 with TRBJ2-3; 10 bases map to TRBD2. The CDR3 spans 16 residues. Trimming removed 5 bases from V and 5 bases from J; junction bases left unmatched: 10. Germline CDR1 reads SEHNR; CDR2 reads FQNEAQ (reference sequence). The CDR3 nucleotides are TGTGCCAGCAGCCTTAAAGCGGGAGGGCTTGGAGATACGCAGTATTTT. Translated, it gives CASSLKAGGLGDTQYF.

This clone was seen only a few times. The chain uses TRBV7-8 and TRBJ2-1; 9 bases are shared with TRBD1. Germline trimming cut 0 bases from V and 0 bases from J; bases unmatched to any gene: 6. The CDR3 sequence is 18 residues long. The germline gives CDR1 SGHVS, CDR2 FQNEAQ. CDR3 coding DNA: TGTGCCAGCAGCTTAGCGGGGACAGGGCTTTTCTCCTACAATGAGCAGTTCTTC. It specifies CASSLAGTGLFSYNEQFF. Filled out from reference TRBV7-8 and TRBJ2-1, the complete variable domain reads GAGVSQSPRYKVAKRGQDVALRCDPISGHVSLFWYQQALGQGPEFLTYFQNEAQLDKSGLPSDRFFAERPEGSVSTLKIQRTQQEDSAVYLCASSLAGTGLFSYNEQFFGPGTRLTVL.

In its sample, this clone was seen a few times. CDR3 protein: CASSRFPGQGNEKLFF. The CDR3 DNA is TGCGCCAGCAGCCGATTTCCGGGACAGGGGAATGAAAAACTGTTTTTT. The chain carries TRBV4-3 and TRBJ1-4, with 10 bases fitting TRBD1. The trim removed 4 bases at V and 5 bases at J, leaving 7 bases unmatched. From germline, CDR1 is LGHNA and CDR2 YSLEER. The CDR3 has 16 residues.

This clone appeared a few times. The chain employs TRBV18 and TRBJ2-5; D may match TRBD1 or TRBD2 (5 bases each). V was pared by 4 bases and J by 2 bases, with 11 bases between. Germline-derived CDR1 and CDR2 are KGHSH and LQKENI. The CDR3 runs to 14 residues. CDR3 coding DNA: TGTGCCAGCTCACTGGGACGGACACAAGAGACCCAGTACTTC. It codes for CASSLGRTQETQYF.

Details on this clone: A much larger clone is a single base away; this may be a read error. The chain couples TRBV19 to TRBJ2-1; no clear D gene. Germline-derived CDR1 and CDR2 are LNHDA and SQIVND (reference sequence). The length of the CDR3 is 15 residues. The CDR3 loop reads CASSKEFSSYNERFF. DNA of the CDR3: TGTGCCAGTAGTAAAGAGTTCTCTTCCTACAATGAGCGGTTCTTC.

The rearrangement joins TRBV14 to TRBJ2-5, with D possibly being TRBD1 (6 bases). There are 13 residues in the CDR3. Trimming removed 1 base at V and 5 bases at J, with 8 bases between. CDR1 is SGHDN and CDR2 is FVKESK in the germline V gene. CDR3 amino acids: CASSQAGVETQYF. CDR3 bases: TGTGCCAGCAGCCAAGCAGGGGTCGAGACCCAGTACTTC. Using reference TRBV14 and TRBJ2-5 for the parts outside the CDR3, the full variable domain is EAGVTQFPSHSVIEKGQTVTLRCDPISGHDNLYWYRRVMGKEIKFLLHFVKESKQDESGMPNNRFLAERTGGTYSTLKVQPAELEDSGVYFCASSQAGVETQYFGPGTRLLVL.

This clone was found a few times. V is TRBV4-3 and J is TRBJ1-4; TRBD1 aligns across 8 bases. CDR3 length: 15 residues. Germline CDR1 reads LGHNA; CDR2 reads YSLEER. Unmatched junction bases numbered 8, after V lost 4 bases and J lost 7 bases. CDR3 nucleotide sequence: TGCGCCAGCAGCCTCCAGACAGGGGCTTTTGAAAAACTGTTTTTT. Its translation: CASSLQTGAFEKLFF.

CDR3 bases: TGTGCCAGCAGCCAAGAGATCTGGAGCGAGGAGCAGTTCTTC. Encoded protein: CASSQEIWSEEQFF. The V call is TRBV14, the J call TRBJ2-1; D gene uncertain. Germline CDR1 SGHDN, CDR2 FVKESK. The CDR3 runs to 14 residues. Trimming cost V 0 bases and J 10 bases, with 13 bases left between them. Variable domain in full (rest from reference TRBV14 and TRBJ2-1): EAGVTQFPSHSVIEKGQTVTLRCDPISGHDNLYWYRRVMGKEIKFLLHFVKESKQDESGMPNNRFLAERTGGTYSTLKVQPAELEDSGVYFCASSQEIWSEEQFFGPGTRLTVL.

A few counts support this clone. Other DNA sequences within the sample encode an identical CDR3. This chain's CDR3 is CASSLTSGYTDTQYF. The CDR3 coding sequence is TGTGCCAGCAGCTTAACTAGCGGGTACACAGATACGCAGTATTTT. This rearrangement joins TRBV11-3 to TRBJ2-3; TRBD2 agrees at 9 bases. V was clipped by 2 bases and J by 2 bases; unmatched bases: 2. The germline V gene encodes CDR1 SGHNT and CDR2 YENEEA. This CDR3 has 15 residues.

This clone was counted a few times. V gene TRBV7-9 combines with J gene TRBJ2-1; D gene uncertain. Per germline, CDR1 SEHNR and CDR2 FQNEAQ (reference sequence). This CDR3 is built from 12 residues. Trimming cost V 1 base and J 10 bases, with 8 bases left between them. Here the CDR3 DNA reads TGTGCCAGCAGCTTAGAGGGCTACGAGCAGTTCTTC. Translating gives CASSLEGYEQFF. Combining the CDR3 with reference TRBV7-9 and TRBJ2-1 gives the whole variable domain DTGVSQNPRHKITKRGQNVTFRCDPISEHNRLYWYRQTLGQGPEFLTYFQNEAQLEKSRLLSDRFSAERPKGSFSTLEIQRTEQGDSAMYLCASSLEGYEQFFGPGTRLTVL.

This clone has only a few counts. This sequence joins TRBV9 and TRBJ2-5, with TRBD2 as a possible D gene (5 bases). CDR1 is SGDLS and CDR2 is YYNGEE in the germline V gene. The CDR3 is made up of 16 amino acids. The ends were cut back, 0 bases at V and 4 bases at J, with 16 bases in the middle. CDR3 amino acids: CASSVGAGDRGETQYF. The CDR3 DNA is TGTGCCAGCAGCGTAGGGGCCGGGGATCGAGGAGAGACCCAGTACTTC.

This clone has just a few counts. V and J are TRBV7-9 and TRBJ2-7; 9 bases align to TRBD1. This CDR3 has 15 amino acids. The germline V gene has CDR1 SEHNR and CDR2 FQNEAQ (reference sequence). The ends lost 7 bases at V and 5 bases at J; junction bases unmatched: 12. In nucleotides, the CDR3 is TGTGCCAGCAACAGGGGGCTGAATAATAATAACGAGCAGTACTTC. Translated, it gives CASNRGLNNNNEQYF.

The CDR3 protein is CASSLERGARSYNEQFF. The CDR3 bases are TGTGCCAGCAGCTTAGAGCGCGGGGCGCGCTCCTACAATGAGCAGTTCTTC. V is TRBV7-2 and J is TRBJ2-1, with a tentative D call TRBD2 (6 bases). V lost 1 base to trimming and J lost 0 bases, with 13 bases between them. Germline V lookup: CDR1 SGHTA, CDR2 FQGNSA. The CDR3 has 17 residues.

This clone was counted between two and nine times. The CDR3 DNA reads TGTGCCAGCAGTGCATTGCTTTTCTCCTACAATGAGCAGTTCTTC. Protein sequence: CASSALLFSYNEQFF. The V call is TRBV2, the J call TRBJ2-1; no firm D call. Germline loops: CDR1 SNHLY, CDR2 FYNNEI. V gave up 4 bases and J gave up 0 bases, with 10 bases separating them. The CDR3 is 15 residues long.

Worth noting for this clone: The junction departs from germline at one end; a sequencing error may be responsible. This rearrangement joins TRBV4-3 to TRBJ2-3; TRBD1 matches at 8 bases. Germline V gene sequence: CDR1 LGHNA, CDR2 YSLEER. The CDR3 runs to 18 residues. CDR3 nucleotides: TGCGCCTGCAGCCAAGAAGGAAGAGGCCAGGGGGCAGGAGATACGCAGTATTTT. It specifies CACSQEGRGQGAGDTQYF.

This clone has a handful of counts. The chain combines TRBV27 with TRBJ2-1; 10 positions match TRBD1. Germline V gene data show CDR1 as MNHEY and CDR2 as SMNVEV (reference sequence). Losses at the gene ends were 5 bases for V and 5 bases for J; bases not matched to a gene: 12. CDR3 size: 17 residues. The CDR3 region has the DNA TGTGCCAGCAGTCCCTGGGACAGGGGAAGGGCCCACAATGAGCAGTTCTTC. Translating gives CASSPWDRGRAHNEQFF.

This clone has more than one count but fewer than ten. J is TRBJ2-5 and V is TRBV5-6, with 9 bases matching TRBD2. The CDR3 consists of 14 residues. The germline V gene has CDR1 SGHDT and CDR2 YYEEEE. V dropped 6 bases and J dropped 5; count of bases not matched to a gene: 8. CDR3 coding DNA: TGTGCCAGCAAGGCGGGGGGGCCGGAGGAGACCCAGTACTTC. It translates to CASKAGGPEETQYF.

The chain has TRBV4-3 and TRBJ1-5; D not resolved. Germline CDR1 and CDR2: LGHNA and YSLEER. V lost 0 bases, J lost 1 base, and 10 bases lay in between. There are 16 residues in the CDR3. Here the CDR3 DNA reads TGCGCCAGCAGCCAAGACCCCGCCTCGAGCAATCAGCCCCAGCATTTT. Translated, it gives CASSQDPASSNQPQHF.